A selection of T cell receptor beta chains follows, all from one sample in a study of blood T cell repertoires in COVID-19. TCRdb's copy holds only in-frame clones and misses some; the assay was immunoSEQ multiplex PCR. The sample has roughly 300,000 clones; roughly 82% are singletons. Sequenced: peripheral blood. The receptors come from a woman aged 45-59 years with acute or convalescent COVID-19. CDR3s include the opening cysteine and the closing phenylalanine or tryptophan. D genes are given only for firm matches. A clone size is listed for some rows: how often the clone was seen (once, few, many), or a class if it is expanded.

d_call clone_size j_call v_call cdr3_aa cdr3_nt
NA NA TRBJ2-7 TRBV7-2 CASRVDSAAAYEQYF TGTGCCAGCCGAGTCGATTCTGCGGCGGCCTACGAGCAGTACTTC
NA NA TRBJ2-3 TRBV27 CASSVLSSTDTQYF TGTGCCAGCAGTGTCCTAAGTTCCACAGATACGCAGTATTTT
NA NA TRBJ2-1 TRBV5-5 CASMPGGYNEQFF TGTGCCAGCATGCCCGGAGGCTACAATGAGCAGTTCTTC
TRBD1 few TRBJ2-1 TRBV7-3 CASSVHRDRGEQFF TGTGCCAGCAGCGTCCACAGGGACAGGGGTGAGCAGTTCTTC
NA once TRBJ1-2 TRBV28 CASRSTRGYGYTF TGTGCCAGCAGGTCCACCAGGGGTTATGGCTACACCTTC
TRBD2 NA TRBJ2-7 TRBV27 CASSPPPLAGVTHPDEQYF TGTGCCAGCAGCCCTCCCCCCCTAGCGGGAGTAACCCATCCCGACGAGCAGTACTTC
NA NA TRBJ2-5 TRBV3-1/TRBV3-2 CASSHRETQYF TGTGCCAGCAGCCATCGAGAGACCCAGTACTTC
NA NA TRBJ2-1 TRBV27 CASSFTGAYNEQFF TGTGCCAGCAGTTTCACGGGGGCCTACAATGAGCAGTTCTTC
TRBD1 NA TRBJ1-6 TRBV25-1 CASSGGPGTGGNSPLHF TGTGCCAGCAGTGGGGGCCCCGGGACAGGGGGTAATTCACCCCTCCACTTT
TRBD2 few TRBJ2-3 TRBV19 CASRRTSGSTDTQYF TGTGCCAGTAGAAGGACTAGCGGGAGCACAGATACGCAGTATTTT
NA NA TRBJ2-7 TRBV2 CASSEPGLSSYEQYF TGTGCCAGCAGTGAACCGGGACTGAGCTCCTACGAGCAGTACTTC
NA NA TRBJ2-2 TRBV27 CASSLVQGWELFF TGTGCCAGCAGTTTGGTGCAGGGGTGGGAGCTGTTTTTT
TRBD2 NA TRBJ2-1 TRBV27 CASSTRLAGGYNEQFF TGTGCCAGCAGTACCCGACTAGCGGGAGGGTACAATGAGCAGTTCTTC
NA NA TRBJ2-3 TRBV27 CASSRGARGTDTQYF TGTGCCAGCAGTCGCGGGGCAAGGGGCACAGATACGCAGTATTTT
NA NA TRBJ2-7 TRBV9 CASSVGVANSYEQYF TGTGCCAGCAGCGTAGGAGTAGCGAACTCCTACGAGCAGTACTTC
NA NA TRBJ1-1 TRBV30 CAWSTGLNTEAFF TGTGCCTGGAGCACGGGGTTAAACACTGAAGCTTTCTTT
TRBD1 NA TRBJ1-5 TRBV2 CASSEWDRAQPQHF TGTGCCAGCAGTGAATGGGACAGGGCTCAGCCCCAGCATTTT
TRBD1 NA TRBJ1-4 TRBV9 CASSARGREKLFF TGTGCCAGCAGCGCGAGGGGGCGAGAAAAACTGTTTTTT
NA NA TRBJ1-1 TRBV27 CASSLSSSGNTEAFF TGTGCCAGCAGTTTGTCATCCTCGGGGAACACTGAAGCTTTCTTT
TRBD2 once TRBJ2-2 TRBV7-3 CASSSLAGANTGELFF TGTGCCAGCAGCTCACTAGCGGGAGCGAACACCGGGGAGCTGTTTTTT
NA NA TRBJ2-1 TRBV3-1/TRBV3-2 CASSQLFHEQFF TGTGCCAGCAGCCAACTATTCCATGAGCAGTTCTTC
NA NA TRBJ2-4 TRBV4-1 CASSHAYQAKNIQYF TGCGCCAGCAGCCACGCCTACCAAGCCAAAAACATTCAGTACTTC
NA once TRBJ1-6 TRBV5-6 CASSFGGPRYNSPLHF TGTGCCAGCAGCTTCGGAGGGCCGAGGTATAATTCACCCCTCCACTTT
NA NA TRBJ1-6 TRBV18 CASSPDTNSPLHF TGTGCCAGCTCACCAGACACTAATTCACCCCTCCACTTT
NA NA TRBJ2-5 TRBV7-3 CASSLTRTDIETQYF TGTGCCAGCAGCTTAACGCGGACAGATATAGAGACCCAGTACTTC
NA NA TRBJ1-5 TRBV7-9 CASSSEGFNQPQHF TGTGCCAGCAGTTCAGAGGGCTTCAATCAGCCCCAGCATTTT